The rows below give T cell receptor beta chains drawn from one sample of a study of T cell responses to AZD1222 COVID-19 vaccine. Clones were read by immunoSEQ multiplex PCR, and TCRdb kept only the in-frame ones, dropping some. Of around 91,000 clones listed, roughly 88% are singletons. The specimen comprised peripheral blood, sampled on day 0 of AZD1222 vaccination. Source of these receptors: an adult in good health. Each CDR3 is given with its conserved first and last residue. D genes are given only for firm matches. The size of a clone is reported for some rows only, either as once, few or many, or as a class for expanded clones.

j_call	d_call	clone_size	v_call	cdr3_nt	cdr3_aa
TRBJ2-7	TRBD1	NA	TRBV6-2/TRBV6-3	TGTGCCAGCAGCCGGACAGGGGGTAACGAGCAGTACTTC	CASSRTGGNEQYF
TRBJ2-6	NA	NA	TRBV6-5	TGTGCCAGCAGGCCCTTGTACTCTGGGGCCAACGTCCTGACTTTC	CASRPLYSGANVLTF
TRBJ2-3	TRBD1	NA	TRBV7-9	TGTGCCAGCAGCTTGGGACAGATTTCCACAGATACGCAGTATTTT	CASSLGQISTDTQYF
TRBJ1-3	NA	NA	TRBV19	TGTGCCAGTAGGGCCTCTCGCTCTGGAAACACCATATATTTT	CASRASRSGNTIYF
TRBJ2-5	NA	NA	TRBV11-2	TGTGCCAGCAGCTTCTCCGGGATGGAAGAGACCCAGTACTTC	CASSFSGMEETQYF
TRBJ1-5	NA	NA	TRBV2	TGTGCCAGCAGTGAAGACTGGACAGCCAATCAGCCCCAGCATTTT	CASSEDWTANQPQHF
TRBJ2-5	NA	NA	TRBV10-3	TGTGCCATCAGTGACCCCGGGGTTGAGACCCAGTACTTC	CAISDPGVETQYF
TRBJ2-2	TRBD1	NA	TRBV4-2	TGTGCCAGCAGCCCAGAGGGGACAGGGGTCACCGGGGAGCTGTTTTTT	CASSPEGTGVTGELFF
TRBJ1-1	NA	NA	TRBV7-3	TGTGCCAGCAGCTTAAGGGGACTGACCTCTGAAGCTTTCTTT	CASSLRGLTSEAFF
TRBJ2-6	NA	NA	TRBV28	TGTGCCAGCAGTTTAGGGGGAACTGGGGCCAACGTCCTGACTTTC	CASSLGGTGANVLTF
TRBJ1-5	TRBD1	NA	TRBV7-9	TGTGCCAGCAGCCCAGGACAGGGGTTCACCGAACCCCAGCATTTT	CASSPGQGFTEPQHF
TRBJ2-2	NA	NA	TRBV10-3	TGTGCCATCAGTGATTCACCCCCAAGAGGAGGCGGGGAGCTGTTTTTT	CAISDSPPRGGGELFF
TRBJ1-5	NA	once	TRBV2	TGTGCCAGCAGTGACAACAACTTAGAGCCCCAGCATTTT	CASSDNNLEPQHF
TRBJ2-7	NA	NA	TRBV28	TGTGCCAGCAGTCGCAGCGGGTCTTACGAGCAGTACTTC	CASSRSGSYEQYF
TRBJ1-5	NA	NA	TRBV7-2	TGTGCCAGCAGCGGGGGGACTTATCAGCCCCAGCATTTT	CASSGGTYQPQHF
TRBJ2-2	NA	once	TRBV7-9	TGTGCCAGCAGCGCCAAAAGTGGGGAGCTGTTTTTT	CASSAKSGELFF
TRBJ2-1	NA	NA	TRBV7-8	TGTGCCAGCAGCTTAGTCGAATGGGGTGACAGAAACAATTACAATGAGCAGTTCTTC	CASSLVEWGDRNNYNEQFF
TRBJ1-3	NA	few	TRBV28	TGTGCCAGCAGTTTACCCCGGGGGGCTGGAAACACCATATATTTT	CASSLPRGAGNTIYF
TRBJ2-2	NA	NA	TRBV13	TGTGCCAGCACTCCCAAGGGTGCAGTTTTAAGAAACACCGGGGAGCTGTTTTTT	CASTPKGAVLRNTGELFF
TRBJ2-1	TRBD2	NA	TRBV7-2	TGTGCCAGCAGCTCGGGACTAGCGGGAGAGGAGCAGTTCTTC	CASSSGLAGEEQFF
TRBJ1-4	NA	NA	TRBV21-1	TGTGCCAGCAGCAAAGCGCTTTGTGGGACAGGCCAGTGCAGTGAAAAACTGTTTTTT	CASSKALCGTGQCSEKLFF
TRBJ2-4	TRBD1	NA	TRBV6-5	TGTGCCAGCATCGACAGGGTCGGGGCCAAAAACATTCAGTACTTC	CASIDRVGAKNIQYF
TRBJ2-1	NA	NA	TRBV3-1/TRBV3-2	TGTGCCAGCAGCCCTTCCTTACGGGACAATGAGCAGTTCTTC	CASSPSLRDNEQFF
TRBJ2-7	NA	NA	TRBV7-8	TGTGCCAGCAGCTTGAGGACATTTTATGAGCAGTACTTC	CASSLRTFYEQYF
TRBJ1-1	NA	NA	TRBV10-1	TGCGCCAGCGGGTTCAGGACGGGGGCCGAACTTGAAGCTTTCTTT	CASGFRTGAELEAFF
TRBJ2-2	NA	once	TRBV5-1	TGCGCCAGCAGAAACAGACTAGGCGGGGACGACACCGGGGAGCTGTTTTTT	CASRNRLGGDDTGELFF
TRBJ2-3	TRBD1	NA	TRBV28	TGTGCCAGCAGAAATCAGGGGGCTTCTAGCACAGATACGCAGTATTTT	CASRNQGASSTDTQYF
TRBJ1-2	NA	NA	TRBV28	TGTGCCACGGGCGGGCGGCCTCAGAGGGGCTACACCTTC	CATGGRPQRGYTF
TRBJ1-5	TRBD1	NA	TRBV19	TGTGCCAGTAGTTGGGACAGGGGACAGCCCCAGCATTTT	CASSWDRGQPQHF
TRBJ1-1	TRBD1	NA	TRBV3-1/TRBV3-2	TGTGCCAGCGGCCGGCAGGGGGCCGAAAACACTGAAGCTTTCTTT	CASGRQGAENTEAFF
TRBJ1-1	NA	NA	TRBV29-1	TGCAGCGTTTCAATAGGGGAGAACACTGAAGCTTTCTTT	CSVSIGENTEAFF
TRBJ1-5	NA	NA	TRBV9	TGTGCCAGCAGCGTATTCGGTGATAGCAATCAGCCCCAGCATTTT	CASSVFGDSNQPQHF
TRBJ2-3	NA	NA	TRBV12-3/TRBV12-4	TGTGCCAGCAGCTGGGACCTAAATACGCAGTATTTT	CASSWDLNTQYF
TRBJ2-2	NA	NA	TRBV9	TGTGCCAGCAGCGTGTCGGCGGGGGAGCTGTTTTTT	CASSVSAGELFF
TRBJ2-2	TRBD1	NA	TRBV29-1	TGCTGCGGGACAGGGGATAACACCGGGGAGCTGTTTTTT	CCGTGDNTGELFF
TRBJ1-1	NA	NA	TRBV18	TGTGCCAGCTCCTCGACAGGGAACACTGAAGCTTTCTTT	CASSSTGNTEAFF
TRBJ1-5	TRBD1	NA	TRBV4-3	TGCGCCAGCAGCCAAGATAGGGGGCCTAATAGCAATCAGCCCCAGCATTTT	CASSQDRGPNSNQPQHF
TRBJ1-2	NA	NA	TRBV24-1	TGTGCCACCAGTGAGGCGGTTGGCTATGGCTACACCTTC	CATSEAVGYGYTF
TRBJ1-5	NA	NA	TRBV3-1/TRBV3-2	TGTGCCAGCAGCCATACAGGACATAGCAATCAGCCCCAGCATTTT	CASSHTGHSNQPQHF
TRBJ1-1	NA	once	TRBV7-9	TGTGCCAGCAGCTTCATGCAGGCATCTGAAGCTTTCTTT	CASSFMQASEAFF
TRBJ2-7	NA	once	TRBV5-4	TGTGCCAGCAGCTCCCGGGACAAGAACGACGAGCAGTACTTC	CASSSRDKNDEQYF
TRBJ1-1	NA	NA	TRBV29-1	TGCAGCGTTACGGGCTCGAACACTGAAGCTTTCTTT	CSVTGSNTEAFF
TRBJ2-7	NA	NA	TRBV19	TGTGCCAGCCGCCCCACCCAGGACCGGATCTACGAGCAGTACTTC	CASRPTQDRIYEQYF
TRBJ1-2	TRBD1	NA	TRBV23-1	TGCGCCAGCAGTCAATCTGGCAGGGGGTATTGCTTAGTCTATGGCTACACCTTC	CASSQSGRGYCLVYGYTF
TRBJ2-1	NA	NA	TRBV19	TGTGCCAGTAGTACCGGACTTTACTCCTACAATGAGCAGTTCTTC	CASSTGLYSYNEQFF
TRBJ1-2	TRBD1	NA	TRBV28	TGTGCCAGCAGTGGGACAGGTCACTATGGCTACACCTTC	CASSGTGHYGYTF
TRBJ2-3	NA	NA	TRBV6-5	TGTGCCAGCAGCTTCTCGGATACGCAGTATTTT	CASSFSDTQYF
TRBJ1-3	NA	NA	TRBV7-2	TGTGCCAGCAGCTATACACGGGGGGGGCAAGGAAACACCATATATTTT	CASSYTRGGQGNTIYF
TRBJ1-1	TRBD1	NA	TRBV6-1	TGTGCCAGCACCCGACAGGGGAACACTGAAGCTTTCTTT	CASTRQGNTEAFF
TRBJ1-1	NA	once	TRBV28	TGTGCCAGCAGTTTAGCCAGGGCCCGCGAGGCTTTCTTT	CASSLARAREAFF
TRBJ2-1	NA	NA	TRBV24-1	TGTGCCACCAGTGATTCTGGGGCGGGCACCTACAATGAGCAGTTCTTC	CATSDSGAGTYNEQFF